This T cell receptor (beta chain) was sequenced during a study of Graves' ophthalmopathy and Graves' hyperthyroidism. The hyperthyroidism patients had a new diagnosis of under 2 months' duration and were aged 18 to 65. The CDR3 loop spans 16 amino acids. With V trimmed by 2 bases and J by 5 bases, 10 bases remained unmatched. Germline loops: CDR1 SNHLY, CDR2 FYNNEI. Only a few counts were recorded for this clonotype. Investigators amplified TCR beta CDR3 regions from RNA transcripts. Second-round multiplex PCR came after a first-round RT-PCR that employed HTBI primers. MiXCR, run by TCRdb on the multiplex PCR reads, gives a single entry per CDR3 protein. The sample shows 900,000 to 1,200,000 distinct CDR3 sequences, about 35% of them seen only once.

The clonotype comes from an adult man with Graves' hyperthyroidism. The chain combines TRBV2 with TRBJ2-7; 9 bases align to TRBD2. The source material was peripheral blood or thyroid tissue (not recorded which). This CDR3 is CASSEWPLAGNHEQYF. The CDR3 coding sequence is TGTGCCAGCAGTGAATGGCCTCTAGCGGGAAACCACGAGCAGTACTTC.